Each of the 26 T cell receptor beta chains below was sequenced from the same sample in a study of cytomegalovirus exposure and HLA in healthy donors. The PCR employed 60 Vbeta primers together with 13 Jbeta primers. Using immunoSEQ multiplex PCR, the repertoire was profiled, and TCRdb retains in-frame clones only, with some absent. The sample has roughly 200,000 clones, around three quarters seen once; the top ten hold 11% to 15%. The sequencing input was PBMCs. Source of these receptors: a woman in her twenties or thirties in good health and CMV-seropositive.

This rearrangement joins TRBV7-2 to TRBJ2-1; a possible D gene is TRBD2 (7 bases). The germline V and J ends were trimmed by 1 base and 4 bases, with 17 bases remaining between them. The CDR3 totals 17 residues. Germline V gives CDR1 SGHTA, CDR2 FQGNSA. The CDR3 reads CASSLGRLAGAYNEQFF. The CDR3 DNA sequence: TGTGCCAGCAGCTTAGGAAGGCTGGCGGGGGCTTACAATGAGCAGTTCTTC.

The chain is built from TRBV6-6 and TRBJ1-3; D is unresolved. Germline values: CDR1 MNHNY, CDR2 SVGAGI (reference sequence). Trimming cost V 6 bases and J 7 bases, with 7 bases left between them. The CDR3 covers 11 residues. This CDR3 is CASRAGNTIYF. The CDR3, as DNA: TGTGCCAGCAGGGCGGGGAACACCATATATTTT.

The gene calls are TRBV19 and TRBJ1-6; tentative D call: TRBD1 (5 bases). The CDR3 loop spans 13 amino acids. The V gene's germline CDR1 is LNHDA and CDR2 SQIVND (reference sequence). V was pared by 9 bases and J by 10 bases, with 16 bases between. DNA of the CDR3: TGTGCCAGCTGTGACACAGGCGACTCACCCCTCCACTTT. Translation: CASCDTGDSPLHF.

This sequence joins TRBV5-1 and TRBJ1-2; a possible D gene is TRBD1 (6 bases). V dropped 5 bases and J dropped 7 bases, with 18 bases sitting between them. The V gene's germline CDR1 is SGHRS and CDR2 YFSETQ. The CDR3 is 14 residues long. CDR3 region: CASRGGATDSGYTF. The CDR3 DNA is TGCGCCAGCAGGGGGGGGGCGACTGATAGTGGCTACACCTTC.

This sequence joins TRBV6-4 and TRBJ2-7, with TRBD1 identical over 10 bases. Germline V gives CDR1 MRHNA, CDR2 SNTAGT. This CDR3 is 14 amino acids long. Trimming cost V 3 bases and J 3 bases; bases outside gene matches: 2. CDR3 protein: CASSETGGDYEQYF. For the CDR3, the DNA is TGTGCCAGCAGTGAGACAGGGGGCGACTACGAGCAGTACTTC.

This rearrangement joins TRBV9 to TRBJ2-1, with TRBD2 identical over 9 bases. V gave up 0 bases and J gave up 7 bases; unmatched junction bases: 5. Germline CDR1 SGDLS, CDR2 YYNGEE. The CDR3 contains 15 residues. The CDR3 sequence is CASSVDGSGSNEQFF. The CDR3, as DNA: TGTGCCAGCAGCGTAGACGGTAGCGGGAGTAATGAGCAGTTCTTC.

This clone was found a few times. The CDR3 sequence is CASSFSPNSPLHF. The CDR3 DNA reads as TGTGCCAGCAGCTTTAGCCCTAATTCACCCCTCCACTTT. This sequence joins TRBV7-9 and TRBJ1-6; D gene unclear. Germline values: CDR1 SEHNR, CDR2 FQNEAQ (reference sequence). This CDR3 comprises 13 residues. Trimming took off 3 bases at V and 6 bases at J, with 6 bases between the two ends.

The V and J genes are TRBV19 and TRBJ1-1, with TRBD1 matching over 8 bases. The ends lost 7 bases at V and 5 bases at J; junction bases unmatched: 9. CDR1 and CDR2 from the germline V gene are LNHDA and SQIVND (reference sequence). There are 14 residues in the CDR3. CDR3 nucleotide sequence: TGTGCCAGTACTCTAGGACAGGGTGGGACTGAAGCTTTCTTT. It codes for CASTLGQGGTEAFF.

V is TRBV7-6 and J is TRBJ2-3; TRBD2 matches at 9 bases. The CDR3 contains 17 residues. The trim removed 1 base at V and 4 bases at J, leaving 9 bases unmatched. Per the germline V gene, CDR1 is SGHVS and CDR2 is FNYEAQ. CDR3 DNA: TGTGCCAGCAGCTTAGGGGTGGCTAGCGGGACGGCAGATACGCAGTATTTT. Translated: CASSLGVASGTADTQYF. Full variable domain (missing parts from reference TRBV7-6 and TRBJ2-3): GAGVSQSPRYKVTKRGQDVALRCDPISGHVSLYWYRQALGQGPEFLTYFNYEAQQDKSGLPNDRFSAERPEGSISTLTIQRTEQRDSAMYRCASSLGVASGTADTQYFGPGTRLTVL.

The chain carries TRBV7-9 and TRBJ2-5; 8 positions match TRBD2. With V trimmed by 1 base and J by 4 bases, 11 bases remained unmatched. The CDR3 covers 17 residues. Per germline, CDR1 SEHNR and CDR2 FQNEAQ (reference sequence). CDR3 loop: CASSLEFRQRGRETQYF. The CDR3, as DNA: TGTGCCAGCAGCTTAGAGTTCCGGCAGCGGGGGAGAGAGACCCAGTACTTC.

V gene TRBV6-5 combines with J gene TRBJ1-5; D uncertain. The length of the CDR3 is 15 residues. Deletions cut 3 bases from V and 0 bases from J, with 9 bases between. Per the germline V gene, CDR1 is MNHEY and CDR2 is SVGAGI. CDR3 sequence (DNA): TGTGCCAGCAGTTATAGGAGGAATAGCAATCAGCCCCAGCATTTT. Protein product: CASSYRRNSNQPQHF.

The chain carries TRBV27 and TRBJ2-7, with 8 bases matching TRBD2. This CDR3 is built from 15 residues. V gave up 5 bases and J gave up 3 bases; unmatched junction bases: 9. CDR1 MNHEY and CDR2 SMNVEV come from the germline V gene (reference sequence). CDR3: CASSTSGGPLYEQYF. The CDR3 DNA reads TGTGCCAGCAGTACCTCGGGGGGGCCCCTCTACGAGCAGTACTTC.

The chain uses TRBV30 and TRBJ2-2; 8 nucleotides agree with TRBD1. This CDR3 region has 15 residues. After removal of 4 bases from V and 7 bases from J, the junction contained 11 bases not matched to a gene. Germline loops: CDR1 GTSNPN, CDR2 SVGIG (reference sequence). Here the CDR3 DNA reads TGTGCCTGGAAACCCAGGGGGCGTTTGGGCGGGGAGCTGTTTTTT. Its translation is CAWKPRGRLGGELFF.

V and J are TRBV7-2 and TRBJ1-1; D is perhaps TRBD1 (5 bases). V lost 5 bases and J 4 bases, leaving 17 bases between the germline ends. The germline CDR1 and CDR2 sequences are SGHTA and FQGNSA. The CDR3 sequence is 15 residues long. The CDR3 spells CASSPQGDWVTEAFF. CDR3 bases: TGTGCCAGCAGCCCGCAGGGTGATTGGGTCACTGAAGCTTTCTTT.

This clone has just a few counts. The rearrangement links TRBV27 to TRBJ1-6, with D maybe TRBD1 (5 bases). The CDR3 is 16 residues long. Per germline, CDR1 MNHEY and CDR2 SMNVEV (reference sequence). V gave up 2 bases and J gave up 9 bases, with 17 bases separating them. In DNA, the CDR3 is TGTGCCAGCAGTTTACGGTTCGGCAGGGTACGTTCACCCCTCCACTTT. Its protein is CASSLRFGRVRSPLHF.

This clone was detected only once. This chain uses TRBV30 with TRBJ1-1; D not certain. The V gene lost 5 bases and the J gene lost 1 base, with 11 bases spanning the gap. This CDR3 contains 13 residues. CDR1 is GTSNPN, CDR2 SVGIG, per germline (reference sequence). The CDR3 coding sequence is TGTGCCTGGTGGAGGGTTCCGAACACTGAAGCTTTCTTT. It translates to CAWWRVPNTEAFF.

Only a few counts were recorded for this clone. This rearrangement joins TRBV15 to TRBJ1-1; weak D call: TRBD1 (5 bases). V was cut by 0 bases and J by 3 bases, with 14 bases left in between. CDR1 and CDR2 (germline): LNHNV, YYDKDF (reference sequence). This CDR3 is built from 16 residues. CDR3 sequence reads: CATSREGAGLYTEAFF. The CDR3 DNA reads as TGTGCCACCAGCAGAGAAGGTGCAGGGCTTTACACTGAAGCTTTCTTT.

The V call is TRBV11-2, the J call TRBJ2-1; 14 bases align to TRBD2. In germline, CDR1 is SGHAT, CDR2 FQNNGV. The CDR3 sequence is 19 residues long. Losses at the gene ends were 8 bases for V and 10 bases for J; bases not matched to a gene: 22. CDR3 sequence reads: CASWAPTGGRGLAGVEQFF. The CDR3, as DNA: TGTGCCAGCTGGGCGCCGACAGGGGGCAGGGGACTAGCGGGAGTGGAGCAGTTCTTC.

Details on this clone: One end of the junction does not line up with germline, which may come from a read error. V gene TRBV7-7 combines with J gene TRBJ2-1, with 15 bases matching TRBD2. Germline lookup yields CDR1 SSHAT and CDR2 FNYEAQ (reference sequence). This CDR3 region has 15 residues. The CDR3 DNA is TGTGCTAGCAGCGCGGGACTAGCGGGAGGCAATGAGCAGTTCTTC. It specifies CASSAGLAGGNEQFF.

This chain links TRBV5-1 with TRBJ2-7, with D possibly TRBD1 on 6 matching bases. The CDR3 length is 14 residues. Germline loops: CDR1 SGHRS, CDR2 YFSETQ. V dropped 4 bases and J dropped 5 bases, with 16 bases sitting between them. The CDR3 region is CASSPAPGVHEQYF. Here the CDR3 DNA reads TGCGCCAGCAGCCCCGCTCCAGGGGTGCACGAGCAGTACTTC.

As DNA, the CDR3 is TGTGCCAGCAGCCTCGCGGTAGACACAGATACGCAGTATTTT. This encodes CASSLAVDTDTQYF. The chain employs TRBV7-2 and TRBJ2-3; no clear D gene. The germline V and J ends were trimmed by 5 bases and 2 bases, with 11 bases remaining between them. Looked up from germline, CDR1 is SGHTA and CDR2 is FQGNSA. There are 14 residues in the CDR3.

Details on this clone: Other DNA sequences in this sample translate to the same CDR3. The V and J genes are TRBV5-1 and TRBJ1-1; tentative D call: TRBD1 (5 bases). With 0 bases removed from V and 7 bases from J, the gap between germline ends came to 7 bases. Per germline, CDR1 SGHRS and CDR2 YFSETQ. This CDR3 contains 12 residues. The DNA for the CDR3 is TGCGCCAGCAGCTTGGGGCAGGGTGAAGCTTTCTTT. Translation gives CASSLGQGEAFF.

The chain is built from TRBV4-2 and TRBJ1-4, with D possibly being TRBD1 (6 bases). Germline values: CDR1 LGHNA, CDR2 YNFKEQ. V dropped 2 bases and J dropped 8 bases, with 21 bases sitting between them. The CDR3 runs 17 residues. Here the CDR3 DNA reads TGTGCCAGCAGCCAACAACAGGGACGAGAAGAAGAAGAAAAACTGTTTTTT. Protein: CASSQQQGREEEEKLFF.

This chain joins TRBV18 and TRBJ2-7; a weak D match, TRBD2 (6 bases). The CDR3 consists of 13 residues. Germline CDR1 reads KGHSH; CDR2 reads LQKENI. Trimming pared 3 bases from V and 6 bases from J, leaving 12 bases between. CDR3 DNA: TGTGCCAGCTCACCCCGTGGGGGAGGCGAGCAGTACTTC. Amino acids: CASSPRGGGEQYF.

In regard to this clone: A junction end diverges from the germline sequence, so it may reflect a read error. The chain's CDR3 is CSSSLGGMNTEAFF. As DNA, the CDR3 is TGTTCCAGCAGCTTGGGGGGGATGAACACTGAAGCTTTCTTT. The chain recombines TRBV7-9 with TRBJ1-1; tentative D call: TRBD1 (5 bases). This CDR3 is built from 14 residues. The V gene's germline CDR1 is SEHNR and CDR2 FQNEAQ (reference sequence).

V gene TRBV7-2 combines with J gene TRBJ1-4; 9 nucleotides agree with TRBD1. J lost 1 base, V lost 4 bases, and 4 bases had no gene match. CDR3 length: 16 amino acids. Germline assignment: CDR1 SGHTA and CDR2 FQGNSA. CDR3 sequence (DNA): TGTGCCAGCAGCTACAGGGGGCGCTTAACTAATGAAAAACTGTTTTTT. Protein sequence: CASSYRGRLTNEKLFF.